This T cell receptor beta chain stems from a study of response to subunit inactivated influenza vaccine. The CDR3 is 15 residues long. Germline V lookup: CDR1 MDHEN, CDR2 SYDVKM. The germline V and J ends were trimmed by 4 bases and 0 bases, with 10 bases remaining between them. TCRdb itself ran the RT-PCR reads through MiXCR, one entry per CDR3 protein. The sample has about 520,000 distinct CDR3 sequences, more than 7% seen once. Study-level results: With each seasonal influenza vaccination, the authors suggested, few new T cells are recruited.

Concerning this clonotype: Its antigen is still unknown.

This TCR was sampled from a man aged 45-69 years who received an inactivated influenza vaccine. The sample consisted of PBMCs from blood, taken about 24 months after vaccination. The gene calls are TRBV28 and TRBJ1-5; the D is unclear. This CDR3 reads CASSSGDNSNQPQHF. The CDR3 coding sequence is TGTGCCAGCAGTTCCGGAGACAATAGCAATCAGCCCCAGCATTTT.